This T cell receptor (beta chain) was retrieved from a study of T cells in Graves' hyperthyroidism and ophthalmopathy (dated by TCRdb to between 2018 and 2020). About the study as a whole: Peripheral blood samples were taken at initial diagnosis, before any treatment was given. TCR Vbeta CDR3 sequencing of 120 to 150 peripheral blood samples (approximately 44 ophthalmopathy, about 80 hyperthyroidism and some 17 progressor patients) is reported in the paper. The 100 discovery patients were randomly split 7:3 into training and test sets. Following sampling, methimazole starting at 30 mg daily was given to hyperthyroidism patients, and high-dose intravenous methylprednisolone was given to ophthalmopathy patients. To identify TCR V-J signatures that set the groups apart, the researchers used a discovery cohort of 90 to 100 patients, made up of around 40 with Graves' ophthalmopathy and 57 with stable Graves' hyperthyroidism. In addition, the study compared T-cell repertoires in thyroid tissue and in blood from several Graves' hyperthyroidism patients. Prospective prediction of ophthalmopathy was tested in an independent validation cohort of 18 to 20 hyperthyroidism patients and 15 to 17 patients who later progressed to ophthalmopathy. The paper as a whole reports these results and caveats: In validation, the model predicted progression to ophthalmopathy a median of 6.5 months before onset, with about 71% sensitivity and about 72% specificity. No statistical method was used to fix the sample size in advance, and group allocation was not hidden from the investigators. Most expanded thyroid clonotypes (frequency above 0.001) were also detected in blood, suggesting blood repertoires may reflect thyroid immune responses. A 13 V-J signature model separated ophthalmopathy from stable hyperthyroidism, with about 88% sensitivity and 81.08% specificity in cross-validation and 80%/75% in testing.

Note on this clonotype: Its target antigen remains unknown. It has no much larger one-base neighbor in the sample; base qualities were not kept.

TCR beta CDR3 regions were amplified from RNA transcripts. For the first round of RT-PCR on the TCR CDR3, the HTBI primer set was used together with the Qiagen OneStep RT-PCR kit. A second multiplex PCR round built the libraries, followed by size selection and purification. Sequencing of the libraries was done on an Illumina HiSeq2000 using paired-end 100 bp reads. The published analysis was carried out like this. SOAPnuke was used to process the raw data, removing reads that contained adapters or uncalled bases, had a mean Phred below 15, or lacked an exact match to the constant primer or identifier. COPE v1.2.5 was used to merge the high-quality paired reads, and each unique nucleotide sequence was defined as a clonotype. MiTCR v1.1 was used to align the clonotypes against IMGT TRBV, TRBD and TRBJ reference segments. The analysis included only V-J combinations with a frequency above 0.0001, which together covered 99% to 99.2% of the repertoires. The TCS score was defined as the ratio of F50 (clonal expansion) to E x V (chaos), calculated using BLOSUM62-based TCRdist between CDR3 peptides within each V-J. Welch's t-statistics and random forest reduced around 520 V-J features to 10 to 15, which were used in a naive Bayes classifier (R e1071). The similarity between thyroid and blood repertoires was quantified using the Morisita-Horn index. The public reads were quality trimmed at Q25 with fastp and then assembled into clones with MiXCR by TCRdb, keeping productive beta chains. For every CDR3 protein sequence, its rows merge into one entry that carries the most common genes and DNA. The V and J calls and clone size come from TCRdb's table, not from the authors' own analysis. Counted in this sample were approximately 870,000 distinct CDR3 sequences; about two fifths of them appeared once. In total, the top ten clones hold 8% to 9% of the sample.

The CDR3 covers 15 residues, taking in both the cysteine and the phenylalanine. Only CDR3 DNA remains: 45 bases, in frame from the first base. CDR1 is given as DFQATT and CDR2 as SNEGSKA, both from the germline V gene (reference sequence). After removal of 2 bases from V and 2 bases from J, the junction retains 7 bases not matched to a gene. Graves' hyperthyroidism was defined as stable when no progression to ophthalmopathy occurred over 18 months of follow-up. Hyperthyroidism patients were newly diagnosed, had a disease duration of under 2 months, and were aged 18 to 65 years. The study excluded patients with uncontrolled infections, other autoimmune diseases, pregnancy or lactation. Diagnoses were established on the basis of clinical symptoms, serum thyroxine and TRAb, thyroid ultrasound, and orbital computed tomography. Ficoll-Paque density gradient centrifugation was used to isolate PBMCs from 9.5 to 10 ml of fresh peripheral blood. Total RNA was extracted with Trizol reagent, and quality was checked on an Agilent 2100 Bioanalyzer.

The sequencing input was blood. The sequence is built from TRBV20-1 and TRBJ2-5, with 8 bases in between that match TRBD1. The TCR comes from a man aged 18 to 35 with Graves' hyperthyroidism. In nucleotides, the sequence is TGCAGTGCTAGACAGGGGGCGAGTGGACAAGAGACCCAGTACTTC. The resulting protein is CSARQGASGQETQYF.